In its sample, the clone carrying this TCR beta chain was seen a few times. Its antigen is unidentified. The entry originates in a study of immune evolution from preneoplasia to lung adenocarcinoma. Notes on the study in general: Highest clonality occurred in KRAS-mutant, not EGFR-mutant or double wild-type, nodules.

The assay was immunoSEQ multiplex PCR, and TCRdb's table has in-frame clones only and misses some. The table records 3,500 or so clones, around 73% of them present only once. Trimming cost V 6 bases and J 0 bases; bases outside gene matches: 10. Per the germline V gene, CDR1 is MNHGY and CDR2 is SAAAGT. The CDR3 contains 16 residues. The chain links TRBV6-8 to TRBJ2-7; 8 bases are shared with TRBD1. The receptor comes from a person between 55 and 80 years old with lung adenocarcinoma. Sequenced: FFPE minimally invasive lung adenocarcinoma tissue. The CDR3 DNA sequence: TGTGCCAGCAGCCAGACAGGGGCATTAAGCTCCTACGAGCAGTACTTC. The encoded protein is CASSQTGALSSYEQYF.